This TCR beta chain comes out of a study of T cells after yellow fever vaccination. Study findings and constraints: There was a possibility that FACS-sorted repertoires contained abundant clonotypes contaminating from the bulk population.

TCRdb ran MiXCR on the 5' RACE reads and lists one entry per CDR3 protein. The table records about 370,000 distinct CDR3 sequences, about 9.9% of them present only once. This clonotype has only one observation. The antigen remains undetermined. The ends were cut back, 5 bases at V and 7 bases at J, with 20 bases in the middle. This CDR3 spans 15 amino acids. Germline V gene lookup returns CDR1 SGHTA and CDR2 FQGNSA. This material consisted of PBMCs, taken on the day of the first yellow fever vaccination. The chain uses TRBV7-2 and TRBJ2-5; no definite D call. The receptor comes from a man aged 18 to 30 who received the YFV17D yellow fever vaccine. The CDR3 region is CASSGLGPRMGTQYF. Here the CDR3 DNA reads TGTGCCAGCAGCGGCTTAGGGCCGCGTATGGGGACCCAGTACTTC. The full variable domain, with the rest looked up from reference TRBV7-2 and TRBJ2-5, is GAGVSQSPSNKVTEKGKDVELRCDPISGHTALYWYRQSLGQGLEFLIYFQGNSAPDKSGLPSDRFSAERTGGSVSTLTIQRTQQEDSAVYLCASSGLGPRMGTQYFGPGTRLLVL.